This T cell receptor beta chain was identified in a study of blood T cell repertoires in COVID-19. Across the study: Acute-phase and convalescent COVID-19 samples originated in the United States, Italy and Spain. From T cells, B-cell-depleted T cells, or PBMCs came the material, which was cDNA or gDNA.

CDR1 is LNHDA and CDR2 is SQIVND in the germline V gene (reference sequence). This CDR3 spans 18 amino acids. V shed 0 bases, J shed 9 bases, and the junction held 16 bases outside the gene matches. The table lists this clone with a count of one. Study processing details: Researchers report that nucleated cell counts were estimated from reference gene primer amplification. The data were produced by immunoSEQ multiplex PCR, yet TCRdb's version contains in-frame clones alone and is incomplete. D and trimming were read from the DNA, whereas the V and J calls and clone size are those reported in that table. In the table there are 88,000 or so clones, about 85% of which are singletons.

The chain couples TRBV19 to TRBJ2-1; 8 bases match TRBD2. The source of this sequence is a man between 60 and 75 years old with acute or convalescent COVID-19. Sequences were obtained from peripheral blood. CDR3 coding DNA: TGTGCCAGTAGTATAGACCCCCGGGTGGCCGGGACTAGTTTTGAGCAGTTCTTC. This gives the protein CASSIDPRVAGTSFEQFF.